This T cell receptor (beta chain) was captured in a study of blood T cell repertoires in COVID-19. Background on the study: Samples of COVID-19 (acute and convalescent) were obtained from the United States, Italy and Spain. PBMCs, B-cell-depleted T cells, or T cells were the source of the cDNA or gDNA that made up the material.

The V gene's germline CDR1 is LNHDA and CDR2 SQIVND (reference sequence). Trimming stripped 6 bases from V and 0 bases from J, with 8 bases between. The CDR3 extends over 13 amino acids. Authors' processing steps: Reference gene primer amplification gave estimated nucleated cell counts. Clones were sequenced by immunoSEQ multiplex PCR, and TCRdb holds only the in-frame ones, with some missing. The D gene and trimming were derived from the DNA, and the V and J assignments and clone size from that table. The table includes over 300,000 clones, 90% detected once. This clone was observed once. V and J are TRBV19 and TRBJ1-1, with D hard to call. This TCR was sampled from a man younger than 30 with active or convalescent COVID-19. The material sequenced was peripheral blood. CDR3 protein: CASRRSMNTEAFF. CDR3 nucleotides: TGTGCCAGTAGGAGATCCATGAACACTGAAGCTTTCTTT.